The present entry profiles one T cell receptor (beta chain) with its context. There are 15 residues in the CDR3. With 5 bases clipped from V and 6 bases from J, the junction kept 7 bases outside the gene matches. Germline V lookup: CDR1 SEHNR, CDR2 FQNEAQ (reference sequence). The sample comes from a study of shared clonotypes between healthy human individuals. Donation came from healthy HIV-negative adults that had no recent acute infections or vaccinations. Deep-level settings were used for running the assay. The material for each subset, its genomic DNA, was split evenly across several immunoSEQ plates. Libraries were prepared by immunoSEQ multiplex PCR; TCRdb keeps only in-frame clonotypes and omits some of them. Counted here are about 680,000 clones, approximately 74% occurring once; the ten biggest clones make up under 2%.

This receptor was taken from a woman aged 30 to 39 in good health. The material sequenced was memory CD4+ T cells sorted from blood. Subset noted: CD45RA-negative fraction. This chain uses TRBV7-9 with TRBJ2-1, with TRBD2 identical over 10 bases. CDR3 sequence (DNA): TGTGCCAGCAGCCGAGGACTAGCGGAGGGCAATGAGCAGTTCTTC. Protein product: CASSRGLAEGNEQFF.